The 24 T cell receptor beta chains presented below share a single source sample, sequenced in a study of blood T cell repertoires in COVID-19. Clones were read by immunoSEQ multiplex PCR, and TCRdb kept only the in-frame ones, dropping some. Of approximately 100,000 clones listed, roughly two thirds are singletons. The sample taken for sequencing was peripheral blood. These TCRs come from an elderly man with acute or convalescent COVID-19.

The chain joins TRBV7-9 to TRBJ1-1, with no clear D. The germline V and J ends were trimmed by 5 bases and 6 bases, with 10 bases remaining between them. Looked up from germline, CDR1 is SEHNR and CDR2 is FQNEAQ (reference sequence). This CDR3 region has 12 residues. The CDR3 DNA reads TGTGCCAGCAGCGGAGAGGGCCCTGAAGCTTTCTTT. Amino acids: CASSGEGPEAFF.

This clone was detected a few times. This sequence joins TRBV6-2 or TRBV6-3 and TRBJ2-1, with a possible D match to TRBD2 (6 bases). Looked up from germline, CDR1 is MNHEY and CDR2 is SVGEGT. Trimming shortened V by 2 bases and J by 8 bases, and 16 bases separated the two germline ends. The CDR3 sequence is 15 residues long. This CDR3 is CASSYEQEGVDEQFF. In DNA, the CDR3 is TGTGCCAGCAGTTACGAACAGGAGGGAGTCGATGAGCAGTTCTTC.

This clone was detected a few times. J is TRBJ2-5 and V is TRBV7-9, with 8 bases identical to TRBD2. The CDR3 is 13 residues long. V lost 7 bases, J lost 4 bases, and 5 bases stayed unmatched. Germline CDR1 is SEHNR and CDR2 is FQNEAQ (reference sequence). CDR3 loop: CASTRGGSETQYF. Here the CDR3 DNA reads TGTGCCAGCACCCGGGGGGGGTCAGAGACCCAGTACTTC.

This clone was detected a few times. The chain has TRBV19 and TRBJ1-5; tentatively, D is TRBD1 (5 bases). The CDR3 is made up of 15 amino acids. Germline assignment: CDR1 LNHDA and CDR2 SQIVND (reference sequence). Between the trimmed V and J ends, which lost 6 bases and 2 bases, there was a span of 14 bases. CDR3 residues: CASSPSGGGNQPQHF. The DNA for the CDR3 is TGTGCCAGTAGCCCCTCGGGAGGGGGCAATCAGCCCCAGCATTTT.

The V and J genes are TRBV7-8 and TRBJ2-1; D unresolved. This CDR3 spans 14 amino acids. Germline V CDR1 and CDR2: SGHVS, FQNEAQ. Trimming pared 1 base from V and 5 bases from J, leaving 9 bases between. CDR3 bases: TGTGCCAGCAGCTTAGTATCTAGAAACAATGAGCAGTTCTTC. As protein: CASSLVSRNNEQFF.

The chain couples TRBV27 to TRBJ2-6; D may be TRBD1 (6 bases). Per germline, CDR1 MNHEY and CDR2 SMNVEV (reference sequence). The ends were cut back, 5 bases at V and 0 bases at J, with 14 bases in the middle. This CDR3 contains 17 residues. The CDR3, as DNA: TGTGCCAGCAGTCCACGGGACACGAGCTCTGGGGCCAACGTCCTGACTTTC. This translates into CASSPRDTSSGANVLTF.

The gene calls are TRBV13 and TRBJ2-3; 12 positions match TRBD1. The junction had 7 bases not matched to a gene; V was cut back by 3 bases and J by 6 bases. This CDR3 contains 16 residues. Per the germline V gene, CDR1 is PRHDT and CDR2 is FYEKMQ (reference sequence). The CDR3 reads CASSFRGQGARDTQYF. As DNA, the CDR3 is TGTGCCAGCAGCTTTCGGGGACAGGGGGCGCGGGATACGCAGTATTTT.

The chain recombines TRBV19 with TRBJ1-1; unclear D gene. Germline assignment: CDR1 LNHDA and CDR2 SQIVND (reference sequence). V was cut by 1 base and J by 2 bases, with 5 bases left in between. The CDR3 has 13 residues. DNA of the CDR3: TGTGCCAGTAGTATAGGAGCAAACACTGAAGCTTTCTTT. Its protein product is CASSIGANTEAFF. Combining the CDR3 with reference TRBV19 and TRBJ1-1 gives the whole variable domain DGGITQSPKYLFRKEGQNVTLSCEQNLNHDAMYWYRQDPGQGLRLIYYSQIVNDFQKGDIAEGYSVSREKKESFPLTVTSAQKNPTAFYLCASSIGANTEAFFGQGTRLTVV.

The genes are TRBV24-1 and TRBJ1-1; D not resolved. Trimming shortened V by 9 bases and J by 6 bases, and 16 bases separated the two germline ends. CDR3 length equals 13 residues. Germline lookup yields CDR1 KGHDR and CDR2 SFDVKD. CDR3 DNA sequence: TGTGCCACCCGTATGAGTAGGGAGGCTGAAGCTTTCTTT. Protein product: CATRMSREAEAFF.

The CDR3 sequence: CASSSGQGAYGYTF. In nucleotides, the CDR3 is TGTGCCAGCAGCTCTGGACAGGGAGCCTATGGCTACACCTTC. This chain links TRBV7-3 with TRBJ1-2, with TRBD1 identical over 8 bases. The trim removed 4 bases at V and 4 bases at J, leaving 5 bases unmatched. The CDR3 contains 14 residues. The germline CDR1 and CDR2 sequences are SGHTA and FQGTGA.

This chain links TRBV2 with TRBJ2-7; tentatively, D is TRBD1 (6 bases). The CDR3 is 13 amino acids. The germline V gene encodes CDR1 SNHLY and CDR2 FYNNEI. V gave up 6 bases and J gave up 6 bases, with 15 bases separating them. The CDR3 loop reads CASRIQGWGEQYF. The CDR3 region has the DNA TGTGCCAGCAGAATACAGGGTTGGGGCGAGCAGTACTTC.

This clone occurred a few times. This rearrangement joins TRBV7-6 to TRBJ2-1; 8 nucleotides align to TRBD2. J was trimmed by 3 bases and V by 1 base; bases with no gene match: 5. Germline V gives CDR1 SGHVS, CDR2 FNYEAQ. The CDR3 is made up of 16 amino acids. CDR3 sequence: CASSLDSGSLYNEQFF. CDR3 bases: TGTGCCAGCAGCTTAGACAGCGGGAGTCTCTACAATGAGCAGTTCTTC.

This rearrangement joins TRBV5-1 to TRBJ2-5; 7 bases fit TRBD2. The CDR3 is made up of 14 amino acids. Germline loops: CDR1 SGHRS, CDR2 YFSETQ. With 1 base clipped from V and 2 bases from J, the junction kept 2 bases outside the gene matches. CDR3 residues: CASSLWGGQETQYF. DNA of the CDR3: TGCGCCAGCAGCTTGTGGGGGGGGCAAGAGACCCAGTACTTC.

The V gene is TRBV6-5, the J gene TRBJ2-3, with D perhaps TRBD2 (5 bases). The germline V and J ends were trimmed by 0 bases and 11 bases, with 9 bases remaining between them. The CDR3 is made up of 12 amino acids. Germline lookup yields CDR1 MNHEY and CDR2 SVGAGI. CDR3 in amino acids: CASSYSTSGQYF. The CDR3 nucleotides are TGTGCCAGCAGTTACTCGACGAGCGGGCAGTATTTT.

The chain uses TRBV5-1 and TRBJ1-2; D is unresolved. This CDR3 spans 13 amino acids. Germline V gene sequence: CDR1 SGHRS, CDR2 YFSETQ. The V end lost 4 bases, the J end lost 5 bases, and 12 bases lay between the germline ends. CDR3 sequence reads: CASSRVRDYGYTF. CDR3 nucleotides: TGCGCCAGCAGCAGAGTACGGGATTATGGCTACACCTTC.

The rearrangement uses TRBV5-1 and TRBJ2-1; unclear D gene. Trimming removed 0 bases from V and 8 bases from J, with 12 bases in between. The CDR3 spans 14 residues. Per the germline V gene, CDR1 is SGHRS and CDR2 is YFSETQ. The chain's CDR3 is CASSLDSINYEQFF. The CDR3 region has the DNA TGCGCCAGCAGCTTGGACAGTATTAACTATGAGCAGTTCTTC.

A word on this clone: A read error may produce the germline difference seen at one junction end. CDR3 sequence (DNA): TGCACCAGCAGCCCGTCGGGGGGCAATCAGCCCCAGCATTTT. It encodes CTSSPSGGNQPQHF. V usage is TRBV5-1 and J usage is TRBJ1-5; a possible D gene is TRBD1 (5 bases). The CDR3 extends over 14 amino acids. CDR1 is SGHRS, CDR2 YFSETQ, per germline.

The chain has TRBV4-3 and TRBJ2-3; perhaps TRBD2 as D (6 bases). Per the germline V gene, CDR1 is LGHNA and CDR2 is YSLEER. This CDR3 region has 15 residues. V lost 0 bases, J lost 4 bases, and 11 bases lay in between. CDR3: CASSQDYGGSDTQYF. For the CDR3, the DNA is TGCGCCAGCAGCCAAGATTACGGGGGTTCAGATACGCAGTATTTT.

The chain carries TRBV20-1 and TRBJ2-5; D is uncertain. Germline V gene lookup returns CDR1 DFQATT and CDR2 SNEGSKA (reference sequence). CDR3 length: 11 amino acids. The CDR3 region has the DNA TGCAGCCCGGAGTTTCGAGAGACCCAGTACTTC. Protein: CSPEFRETQYF.

This clone was found a few times. The chain joins TRBV10-3 to TRBJ1-3; no clear D gene. This CDR3 contains 13 residues. Germline loops: CDR1 ENHRY, CDR2 SYGVKD. V lost 4 bases to trimming and J lost 4 bases, with 8 bases between them. The CDR3 sequence: CAISGAGGNTIYF. The CDR3 nucleotides read TGTGCCATCAGTGGGGCAGGCGGAAACACCATATATTTT.

This clone was recorded a few times. The chain has TRBV9 and TRBJ1-4, with 8 positions matching TRBD1. V gave up 4 bases and J gave up 4 bases; unmatched junction bases: 6. The germline V gene encodes CDR1 SGDLS and CDR2 YYNGEE. The CDR3 totals 15 residues. CDR3 nucleotides: TGTGCCAGCAGCTCCGGGGACAGGAATAATGAAAAACTGTTTTTT. Translated: CASSSGDRNNEKLFF.

The chain carries TRBV6-2 or TRBV6-3 and TRBJ2-5; TRBD2 agrees at 9 bases. V lost 5 bases and J lost 5; bases outside the gene matches: 6. Germline values: CDR1 MNHEY, CDR2 SVGEGT. The CDR3 runs to 14 residues. The CDR3 sequence: CASSPYSGSETQYF. The CDR3 DNA is TGTGCCAGCAGTCCCTATAGCGGGAGTGAGACCCAGTACTTC.

In its sample, this clone was seen many times. The chain employs TRBV11-2 and TRBJ2-7; 7 nucleotides line up with TRBD1. The J segment lost 3 bases and the V segment lost 0 bases, leaving 2 bases of the junction unmatched. This CDR3 contains 14 residues. Germline assignment: CDR1 SGHAT and CDR2 FQNNGV. The CDR3 sequence: CASSLESGGYEQYF. CDR3 bases: TGTGCCAGCAGCTTAGAATCAGGGGGCTACGAGCAGTACTTC.

J is TRBJ1-2 and V is TRBV29-1, with D hard to call. The CDR3 contains 11 residues. V was trimmed by 6 bases and J by 1 base, leaving 6 bases between them. Germline CDR1 reads SQVTM; CDR2 reads ANQGSEA. CDR3 DNA: TGCAGCGTCCATTTTAACTATGGCTACACCTTC. Protein product: CSVHFNYGYTF. The whole variable domain, remainder taken from reference TRBV29-1 and TRBJ1-2, is SAVISQKPSRDICQRGTSLTIQCQVDSQVTMMFWYRQQPGQSLTLIATANQGSEATYESGFVIDKFPISRPNLTFSTLTVSNMSPEDSSIYLCSVHFNYGYTFGSGTRLTVV.